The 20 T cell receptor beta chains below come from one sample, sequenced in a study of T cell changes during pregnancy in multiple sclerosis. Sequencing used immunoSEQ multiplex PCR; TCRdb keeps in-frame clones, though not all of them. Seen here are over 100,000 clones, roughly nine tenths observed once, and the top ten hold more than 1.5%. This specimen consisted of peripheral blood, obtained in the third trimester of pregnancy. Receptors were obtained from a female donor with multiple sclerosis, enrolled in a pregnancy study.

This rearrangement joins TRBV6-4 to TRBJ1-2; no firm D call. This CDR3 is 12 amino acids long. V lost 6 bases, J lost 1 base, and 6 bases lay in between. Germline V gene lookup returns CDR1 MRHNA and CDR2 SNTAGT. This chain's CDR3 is CASRGSNYGYTF. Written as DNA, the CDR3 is TGTGCCAGCAGGGGCAGTAACTATGGCTACACCTTC.

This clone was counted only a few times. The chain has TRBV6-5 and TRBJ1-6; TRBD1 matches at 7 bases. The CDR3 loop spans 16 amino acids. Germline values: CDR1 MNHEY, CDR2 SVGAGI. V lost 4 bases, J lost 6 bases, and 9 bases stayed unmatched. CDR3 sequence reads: CASSSQGQSLNSPLHF. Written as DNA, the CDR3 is TGTGCCAGCAGTTCACAGGGACAGTCCCTTAATTCACCCCTCCACTTT.

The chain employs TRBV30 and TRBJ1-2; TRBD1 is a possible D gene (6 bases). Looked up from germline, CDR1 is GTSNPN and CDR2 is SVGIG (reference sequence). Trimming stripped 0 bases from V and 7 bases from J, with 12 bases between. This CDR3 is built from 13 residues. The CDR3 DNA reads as TGTGCCTGGAGTGTAGGGGGATTCGGTGGCTACACCTTC. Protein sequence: CAWSVGGFGGYTF. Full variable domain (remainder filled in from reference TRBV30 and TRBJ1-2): SQTIHQWPATLVQPVGSPLSLECTVEGTSNPNLYWYRQAAGRGLQLLFYSVGIGQISSEVPQNLSASRPQDRQFILSSKKLLLSDSGFYLCAWSVGGFGGYTFGSGTRLTVV.

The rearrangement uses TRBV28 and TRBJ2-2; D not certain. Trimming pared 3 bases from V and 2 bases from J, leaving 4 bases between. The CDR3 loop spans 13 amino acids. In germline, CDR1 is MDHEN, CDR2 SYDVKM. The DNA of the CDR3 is TGTGCCAGCAGTTTTATCAACACCGGGGAGCTGTTTTTT. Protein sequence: CASSFINTGELFF.

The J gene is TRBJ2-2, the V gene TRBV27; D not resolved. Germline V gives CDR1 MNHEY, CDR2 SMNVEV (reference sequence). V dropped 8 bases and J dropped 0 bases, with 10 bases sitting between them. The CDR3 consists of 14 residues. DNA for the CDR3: TGTGCCAGCGGCAGGTTTGCGAACACCGGGGAGCTGTTTTTT. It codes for CASGRFANTGELFF.

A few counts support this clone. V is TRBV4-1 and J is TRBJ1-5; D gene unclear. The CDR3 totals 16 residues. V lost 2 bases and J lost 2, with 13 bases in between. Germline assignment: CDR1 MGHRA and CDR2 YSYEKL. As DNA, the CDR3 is TGCGCCAGCAGCCAACTTACGGGGTCAGGCAATCAGCCCCAGCATTTT. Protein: CASSQLTGSGNQPQHF.

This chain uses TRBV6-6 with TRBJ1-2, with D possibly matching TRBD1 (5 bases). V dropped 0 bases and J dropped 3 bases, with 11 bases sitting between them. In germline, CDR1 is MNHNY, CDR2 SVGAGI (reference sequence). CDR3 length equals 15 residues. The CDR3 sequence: CASSYSQGTDYGYTF. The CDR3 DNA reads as TGTGCCAGCAGTTACTCGCAGGGTACGGACTATGGCTACACCTTC.

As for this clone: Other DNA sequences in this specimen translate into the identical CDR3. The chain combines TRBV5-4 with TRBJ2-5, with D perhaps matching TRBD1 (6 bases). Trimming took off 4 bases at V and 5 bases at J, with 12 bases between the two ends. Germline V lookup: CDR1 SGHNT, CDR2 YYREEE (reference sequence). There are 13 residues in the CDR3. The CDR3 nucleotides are TGTGCCAGCAGCCTGGCTGGGGGCGAGACCCAGTACTTC. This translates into CASSLAGGETQYF.

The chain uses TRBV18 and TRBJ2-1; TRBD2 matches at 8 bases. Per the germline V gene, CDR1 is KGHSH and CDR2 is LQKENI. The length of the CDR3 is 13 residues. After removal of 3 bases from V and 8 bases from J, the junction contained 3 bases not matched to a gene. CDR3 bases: TGTGCCAGCTCACCTAATAGCGGGGATGAGCAGTTCTTC. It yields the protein CASSPNSGDEQFF. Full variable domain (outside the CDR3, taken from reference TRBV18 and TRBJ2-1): NAGVMQNPRHLVRRRGQEARLRCSPMKGHSHVYWYRQLPEEGLKFMVYLQKENIIDESGMPKERFSAEFPKEGPSILRIQQVVRGDSAAYFCASSPNSGDEQFFGPGTRLTVL.

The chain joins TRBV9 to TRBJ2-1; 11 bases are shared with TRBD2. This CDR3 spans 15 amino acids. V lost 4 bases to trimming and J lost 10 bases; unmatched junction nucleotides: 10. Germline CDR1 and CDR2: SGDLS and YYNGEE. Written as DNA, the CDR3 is TGTGCCAGCAGCCTCCTACTAGCGGGAGTAGAGGAGCAGTTCTTC. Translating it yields CASSLLLAGVEEQFF.

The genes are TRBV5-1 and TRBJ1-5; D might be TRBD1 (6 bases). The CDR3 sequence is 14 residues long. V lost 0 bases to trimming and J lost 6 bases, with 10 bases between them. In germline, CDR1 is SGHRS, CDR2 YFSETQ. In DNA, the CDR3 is TGCGCCAGCAGCTTGGAGGGGGGGGGTCAGCCCCAGCATTTT. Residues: CASSLEGGGQPQHF.

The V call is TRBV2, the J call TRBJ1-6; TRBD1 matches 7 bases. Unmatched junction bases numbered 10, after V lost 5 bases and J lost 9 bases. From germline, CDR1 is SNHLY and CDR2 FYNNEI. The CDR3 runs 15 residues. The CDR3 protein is CASSRTTGVGSPLHF. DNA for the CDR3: TGTGCCAGCAGTCGCACCACAGGGGTGGGTTCACCCCTCCACTTT.

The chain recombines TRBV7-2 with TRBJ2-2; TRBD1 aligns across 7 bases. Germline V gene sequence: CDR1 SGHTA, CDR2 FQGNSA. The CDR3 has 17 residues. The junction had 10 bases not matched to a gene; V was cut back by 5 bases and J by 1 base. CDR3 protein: CASSRMTGTLNTGELFF. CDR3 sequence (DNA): TGTGCCAGCAGCCGAATGACAGGGACCTTGAACACCGGGGAGCTGTTTTTT.

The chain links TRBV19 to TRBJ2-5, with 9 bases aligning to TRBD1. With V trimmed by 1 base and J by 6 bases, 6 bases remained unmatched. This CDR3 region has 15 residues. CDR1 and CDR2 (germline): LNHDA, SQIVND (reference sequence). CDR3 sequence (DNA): TGTGCCAGTAGTATAGCTCGGACAGGGGTACAGACCCAGTACTTC. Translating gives CASSIARTGVQTQYF.

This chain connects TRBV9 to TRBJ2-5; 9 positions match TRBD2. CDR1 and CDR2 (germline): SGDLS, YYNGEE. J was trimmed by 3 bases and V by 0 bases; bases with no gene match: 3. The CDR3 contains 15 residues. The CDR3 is CASSVVSSGKETQYF. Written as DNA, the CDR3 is TGTGCCAGCAGCGTAGTGTCTAGCGGGAAAGAGACCCAGTACTTC. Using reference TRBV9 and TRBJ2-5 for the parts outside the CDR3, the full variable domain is DSGVTQTPKHLITATGQRVTLRCSPRSGDLSVYWYQQSLDQGLQFLIQYYNGEERAKGNILERFSAQQFPDLHSELNLSSLELGDSALYFCASSVVSSGKETQYFGPGTRLLVL.

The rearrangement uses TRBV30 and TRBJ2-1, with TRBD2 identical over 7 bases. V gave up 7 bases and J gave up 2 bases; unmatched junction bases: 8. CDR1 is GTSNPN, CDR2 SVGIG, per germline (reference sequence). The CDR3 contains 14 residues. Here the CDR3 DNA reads TGTGCCTTGGGGACTACCGGAACCTACAATGAGCAGTTCTTC. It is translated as CALGTTGTYNEQFF.

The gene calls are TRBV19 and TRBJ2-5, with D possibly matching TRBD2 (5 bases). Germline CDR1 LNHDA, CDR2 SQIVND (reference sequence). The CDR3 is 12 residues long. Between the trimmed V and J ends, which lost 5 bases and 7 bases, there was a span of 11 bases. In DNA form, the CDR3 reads TGTGCCAGTAGTTTGGACTGGGGGACCCAGTACTTC. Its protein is CASSLDWGTQYF.

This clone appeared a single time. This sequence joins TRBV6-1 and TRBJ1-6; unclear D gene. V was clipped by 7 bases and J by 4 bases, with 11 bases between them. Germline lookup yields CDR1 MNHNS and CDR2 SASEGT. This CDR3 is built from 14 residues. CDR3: CASMTDLYNSPLHF. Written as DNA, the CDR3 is TGTGCCAGCATGACCGACTTGTATAATTCACCCCTCCACTTT.

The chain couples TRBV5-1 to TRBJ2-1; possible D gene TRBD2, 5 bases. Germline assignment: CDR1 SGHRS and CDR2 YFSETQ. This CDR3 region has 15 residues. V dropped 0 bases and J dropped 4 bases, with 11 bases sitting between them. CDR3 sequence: CASSLERAGYNEQFF. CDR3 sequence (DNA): TGCGCCAGCAGCTTGGAAAGGGCGGGTTACAATGAGCAGTTCTTC.

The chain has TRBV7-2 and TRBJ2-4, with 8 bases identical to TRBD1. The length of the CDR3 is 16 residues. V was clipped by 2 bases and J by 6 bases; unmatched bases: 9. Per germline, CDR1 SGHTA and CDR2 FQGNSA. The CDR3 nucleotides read TGTGCCAGCAGCTTAAGAGCAGGGGGCCAAGGAAACATTCAGTACTTC. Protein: CASSLRAGGQGNIQYF.